The TCR beta chain under discussion was sequenced for a study of blood T cell repertoires in COVID-19. This CDR3 is 15 amino acids long. The germline V gene has CDR1 MNHEY and CDR2 SVGEGT. Trimming removed 5 bases from V and 0 bases from J, with 10 bases in between. Per the original data handling: Reference gene primer amplification gave nucleated cell count estimates. The table came from immunoSEQ multiplex PCR; TCRdb's copy has only in-frame clones and leaves some out. V and J calls and clone size are as listed in that table; D and trimming were resolved from the DNA. This sample has 150,000 or so clones; about 77% occur once, and the top ten carry roughly 8.9%.

The sequencing input was peripheral blood. The clonotype was recovered from a woman aged 45-59 years with active or convalescent COVID-19. The chain joins TRBV6-2 or TRBV6-3 to TRBJ2-2; TRBD1 might be the D (5 bases). The CDR3 here is CASSQTGTNTGELFF. The CDR3 coding sequence is TGTGCCAGCAGTCAAACAGGAACGAACACCGGGGAGCTGTTTTTT.